The next 8 T cell receptor beta chains were all read from a single sample in a study of blood T cell repertoires in COVID-19. Generated by immunoSEQ multiplex PCR, the TCRdb table keeps only in-frame clones and is missing some. The table shows about 77,000 clones, with over 70% occurring only once. Sequenced input: peripheral blood. The receptors stem from a man in his 60s with acute or convalescent COVID-19.

The sample holds one count of this clone. The genes are TRBV7-6 and TRBJ2-1; tentative D call: TRBD2 (5 bases). V lost 2 bases to trimming and J lost 3 bases, with 8 bases between them. CDR1 is SGHVS, CDR2 FNYEAQ, per germline. The CDR3 has 14 amino acids. In DNA form, the CDR3 reads TGTGCCAGCAGCTTATTTGAGGGCTACAATGAGCAGTTCTTC. As protein: CASSLFEGYNEQFF.

This chain links TRBV19 with TRBJ2-1; a possible D gene is TRBD2 (6 bases). V was cut by 6 bases and J by 8 bases, with 14 bases left in between. The CDR3 spans 13 residues. The germline V gene encodes CDR1 LNHDA and CDR2 SQIVND (reference sequence). In nucleotides, the CDR3 is TGTGCCAGTAGGGCGGGGCCAGACTATGAGCAGTTCTTC. Protein sequence: CASRAGPDYEQFF. The full variable domain, in which reference TRBV19 and TRBJ2-1 provide the parts outside the CDR3, is DGGITQSPKYLFRKEGQNVTLSCEQNLNHDAMYWYRQDPGQGLRLIYYSQIVNDFQKGDIAEGYSVSREKKESFPLTVTSAQKNPTAFYLCASRAGPDYEQFFGPGTRLTVL.

The V and J genes are TRBV6-1 and TRBJ1-4; D ambiguous. There are 16 residues in the CDR3. With 3 bases removed from V and 3 bases from J, the gap between germline ends came to 14 bases. Germline CDR1 reads MNHNS; CDR2 reads SASEGT. In DNA form, the CDR3 reads TGTGCCAGCAGTGACCTTAGAAGGGAGGCTAATGAAAAACTGTTTTTT. Its protein product is CASSDLRREANEKLFF.

This chain joins TRBV9 and TRBJ1-2; the D gene is possibly TRBD1 (6 bases). CDR1 is SGDLS, CDR2 YYNGEE, per germline. V lost 4 bases, J lost 3 bases, and 13 bases lay in between. The length of the CDR3 is 14 residues. In DNA, the CDR3 is TGTGCCAGCAGCTCAGAGGGGGGGCACTATGGCTACACCTTC. Translated: CASSSEGGHYGYTF.

V is TRBV7-2 and J is TRBJ2-1; 9 nucleotides line up with TRBD1. Looked up from germline, CDR1 is SGHTA and CDR2 is FQGNSA. The CDR3 loop spans 14 amino acids. Trimming took 5 bases from V and 5 from J; bases not matched to a gene: 4. CDR3 bases: TGTGCCAGCAGCCTCCGGACAGGGGACAATGAGCAGTTCTTC. Its translation is CASSLRTGDNEQFF.

The table lists this clone with a count of one. V is TRBV27 and J is TRBJ2-7; tentative D call: TRBD2 (6 bases). This CDR3 is built from 15 residues. V gave up 4 bases and J gave up 1 base, with 14 bases separating them. Per germline, CDR1 MNHEY and CDR2 SMNVEV (reference sequence). DNA of the CDR3: TGTGCCAGCAGTTGGGGAGGTGGACAATCCTACGAGCAGTACTTC. Translation: CASSWGGGQSYEQYF.

The DNA of the CDR3 is TGTGCCAGCAGCTCCCCCCTCTCCTCTGGGGCCAACGTCCTGACTTTC. Translating it yields CASSSPLSSGANVLTF. The V call is TRBV7-9, the J call TRBJ2-6; D is unclear. V was shortened by 4 bases and J by 0 bases, with 10 bases between the two germline ends. The CDR3 spans 16 residues. CDR1 is SEHNR, CDR2 FQNEAQ, per germline (reference sequence). Full variable domain (outside the CDR3, taken from reference TRBV7-9 and TRBJ2-6): DTGVSQNPRHKITKRGQNVTFRCDPISEHNRLYWYRQTLGQGPEFLTYFQNEAQLEKSRLLSDRFSAERPKGSFSTLEIQRTEQGDSAMYLCASSSPLSSGANVLTFGAGSRLTVL.

This clone was observed a single time. The genes are TRBV2 and TRBJ2-7; the match to TRBD2 covers 7 bases. Germline V gene lookup returns CDR1 SNHLY and CDR2 FYNNEI. The V gene end was trimmed by 2 bases and the J gene end by 0 bases; junction bases not matched to a gene: 4. The CDR3 has 15 residues. The DNA of the CDR3 is TGTGCCAGCAGTGAACAGGGCGGGGGCTCCTACGAGCAGTACGTC. It encodes CASSEQGGGSYEQYV.